Listed below are T cell receptor beta chains from one sample, sequenced in a study of neurological immune-mediated disorders. MiXCR was run by TCRdb on the 5' RACE reads, yielding one entry per CDR3 protein. The table has 65,000 to 70,000 distinct CDR3 sequences, about 4% seen once. The sample comprised PBMCs. These receptors were taken from a man aged 50-60 years with multiple sclerosis. CDR3s include the opening cysteine and the closing phenylalanine or tryptophan. Fields, in order: CDR3 protein, CDR3 DNA, D gene, clone size, J gene, V gene. The D gene is left open where the match is weak. The size of a clone is reported for some rows only, either as once, few or many, or as a class for expanded clones.

CDR3aa: CASSPGQSNTGELFF
CDR3nt: TGCGCCAGCAGCCCGGGACAGTCTAACACCGGGGAGCTGTTTTTT
d_gene: TRBD1
abundance: many
j_gene: TRBJ2-2
v_gene: TRBV5-1

CDR3aa: CASPPGRAAGQPQHF
CDR3nt: TGTGCCAGCCCTCCGGGCAGGGCTGCGGGTCAGCCCCAGCATTTT
d_gene: -
abundance: many
j_gene: TRBJ1-5
v_gene: TRBV6-8

CDR3aa: CAWSLTSNIQYF
CDR3nt: TGTGCCTGGAGTCTCACAAGTAACATTCAGTACTTC
d_gene: -
abundance: many
j_gene: TRBJ2-4
v_gene: TRBV30

CDR3aa: CSARGQTGGLEPQHF
CDR3nt: TGCAGTGCTAGAGGTCAGACAGGGGGCCTTGAGCCCCAGCATTTT
d_gene: TRBD1
abundance: many
j_gene: TRBJ1-5
v_gene: TRBV20-1

CDR3aa: CASSLAASLTGNYGYTF
CDR3nt: TGCGCCAGCAGCTTGGCCGCCTCCCTGACAGGGAACTATGGCTACACCTTC
d_gene: TRBD1
abundance: many
j_gene: TRBJ1-2
v_gene: TRBV5-1

CDR3aa: CASSLAGGETQYF
CDR3nt: TGTGCCAGCAGTCTAGCGGGGGGGGAGACCCAGTACTTC
d_gene: TRBD2
abundance: -
j_gene: TRBJ2-5
v_gene: TRBV12-3/TRBV12-4

CDR3aa: CASSPSGLAGIRRGTDTQYF
CDR3nt: TGTGCCAGCAGCCCAAGCGGACTAGCGGGAATTCGACGTGGCACAGATACGCAGTATTTT
d_gene: TRBD2
abundance: many
j_gene: TRBJ2-3
v_gene: TRBV12-3/TRBV12-4

CDR3aa: CSARDGRGDTDTQYF
CDR3nt: TGCAGTGCTAGAGATGGGCGGGGGGACACAGATACGCAGTATTTT
d_gene: TRBD2
abundance: many
j_gene: TRBJ2-3
v_gene: TRBV20-1

CDR3aa: CASTRQGTNTGELFF
CDR3nt: TGTGCCAGCACCAGACAGGGGACGAACACCGGGGAGCTGTTTTTT
d_gene: TRBD1
abundance: few
j_gene: TRBJ2-2
v_gene: TRBV7-9

CDR3aa: CASSYGGVYEKLFF
CDR3nt: TGTGCCAGCAGTTACGGAGGGGTTTATGAAAAACTGTTTTTT
d_gene: -
abundance: many
j_gene: TRBJ1-4
v_gene: TRBV6-5

CDR3aa: CASSLVSPDSYSGNTIYF
CDR3nt: TGTGCCAGCAGTTTAGTCTCCCCGGACAGCTACTCTGGAAACACCATATATTTT
d_gene: -
abundance: many
j_gene: TRBJ1-3
v_gene: TRBV27

CDR3aa: CASSLGGGAGQPQHF
CDR3nt: TGCGCCAGCAGCTTGGGGGGGGGCGCGGGTCAGCCCCAGCATTTT
d_gene: -
abundance: -
j_gene: TRBJ1-5
v_gene: TRBV5-1

CDR3aa: CASSEQQHSNTEAFF
CDR3nt: TGTGCCAGCAGTGAGCAACAGCATTCGAACACTGAAGCTTTCTTT
d_gene: -
abundance: -
j_gene: TRBJ1-1
v_gene: TRBV12-3/TRBV12-4

CDR3aa: CSAHYVSRETQYF
CDR3nt: TGCAGTGCTCACTATGTGTCCCGAGAGACCCAGTACTTC
d_gene: -
abundance: few
j_gene: TRBJ2-5
v_gene: TRBV20-1